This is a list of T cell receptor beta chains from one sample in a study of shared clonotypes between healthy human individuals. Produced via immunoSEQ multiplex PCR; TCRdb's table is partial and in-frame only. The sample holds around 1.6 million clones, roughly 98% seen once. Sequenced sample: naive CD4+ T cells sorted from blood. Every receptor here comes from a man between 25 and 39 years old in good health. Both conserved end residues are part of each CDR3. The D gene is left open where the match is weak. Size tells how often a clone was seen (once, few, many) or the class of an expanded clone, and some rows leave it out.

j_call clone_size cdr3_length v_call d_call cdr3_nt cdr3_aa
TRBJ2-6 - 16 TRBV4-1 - TGCGCCAGCAGCCAAGCCAGTGGGGTACTCGCCAACGTCCTGACTTTC CASSQASGVLANVLTF
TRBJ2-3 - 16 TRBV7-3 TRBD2 TGTGCCAGCAGCTTAAGTGGGACTAGCGGTCCAGATACGCAGTATTTT CASSLSGTSGPDTQYF
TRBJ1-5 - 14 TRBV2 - TGTGCCAGCAGTGAATGGTGGGGTAAGCAGCCCCAGCATTTT CASSEWWGKQPQHF
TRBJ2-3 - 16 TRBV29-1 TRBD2 TGCAGCGTTGAGCCCGGGACTAGCTGGGGCACAGATACGCAGTATTTT CSVEPGTSWGTDTQYF
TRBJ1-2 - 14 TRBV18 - TGTGCCAGCTCACCATCAGGGTTTAACTATGGCTACACCTTC CASSPSGFNYGYTF
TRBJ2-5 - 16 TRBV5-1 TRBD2 TGCGCCAGCAGCTCGGGACTAGCGGGAGGATGGGAGACCCAGTACTTC CASSSGLAGGWETQYF
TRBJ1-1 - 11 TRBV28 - TGTGCCAGCAGTTTAATGGGTGAAGCTTTCTTT CASSLMGEAFF
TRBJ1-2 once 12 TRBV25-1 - TGTGCCAGCAGTGGTTCGGGGTGGGGCTACACCTTC CASSGSGWGYTF
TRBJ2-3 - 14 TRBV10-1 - TGCGCCAGCATGGAGGGCCATAGCACAGATACGCAGTATTTT CASMEGHSTDTQYF
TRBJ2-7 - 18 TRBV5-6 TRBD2 TGTGCCAGCAGCTTTACGGGACTAGCGAGAGGGACTCTTTACGAGCAGTACTTC CASSFTGLARGTLYEQYF
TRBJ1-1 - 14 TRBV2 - TGTGCCAGCACCTCAGACAGACTTAACACTGAAGCTTTCTTT CASTSDRLNTEAFF
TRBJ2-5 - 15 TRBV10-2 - TGCGCCAGCAGGGAGCACCCGGGACCCGAAGAGACCCAGTACTTC CASREHPGPEETQYF
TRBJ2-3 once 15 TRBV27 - TGTGCCAGCAGTTCTAAAGGACTGGGCACAGATACGCAGTATTTT CASSSKGLGTDTQYF
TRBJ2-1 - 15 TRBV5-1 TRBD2 TGCGCCAGCAGTACCGGACTAGCGGATTACAATGAGCAGTTCTTC CASSTGLADYNEQFF
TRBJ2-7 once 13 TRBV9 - TGTGCCAGCAGCCCAGACTGGCCCTACGAGCAGTACTTC CASSPDWPYEQYF
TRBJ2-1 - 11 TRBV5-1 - TGCGCCAGCAGCTCCACCCATGAGCAGTTCTTC CASSSTHEQFF
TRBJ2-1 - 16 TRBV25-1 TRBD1 TGTGCCAGCAGTGAAATAGGCAGGGGGACCTACAATGAGCAGTTCTTC CASSEIGRGTYNEQFF
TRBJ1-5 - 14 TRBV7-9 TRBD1 TGTGCCAGCAGCTCGACAGGGGATAATCAGCCCCAGCATTTT CASSSTGDNQPQHF
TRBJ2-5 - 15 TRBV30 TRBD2 TGTGCCTGGAGCTCCAGGGACTTAGCGGGCGAGACCCAGTACTTC CAWSSRDLAGETQYF
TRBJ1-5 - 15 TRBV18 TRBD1 TGTGCCAGCTCTCGTGACAGGGGCGTCAGCGCGCCCCAGCATTTT CASSRDRGVSAPQHF
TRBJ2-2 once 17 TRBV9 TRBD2 TGTGCCAGCAGCTTCAGGACTAGCGGGAGTTTAGCCGGGGAGCTGTTTTTT CASSFRTSGSLAGELFF
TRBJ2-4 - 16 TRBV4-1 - TGCGCCAGCAGCCAAGGGATTAGGGTAGCCAAAAACATTCAGTACTTC CASSQGIRVAKNIQYF
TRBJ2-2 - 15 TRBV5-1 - TGCGCCAGCAGCCTTAAGAGGGGTAACACCGGGGAGCTGTTTTTT CASSLKRGNTGELFF
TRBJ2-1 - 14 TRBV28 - TGTGCCAGCAGAAACAGGGATTATCTTCATGAGCAGTTCTTC CASRNRDYLHEQFF
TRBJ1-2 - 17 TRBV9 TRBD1 TGTGCCAGCAGCGTAGTGGGACAGGGGGGGCTTAACTATGGCTACACCTTC CASSVVGQGGLNYGYTF
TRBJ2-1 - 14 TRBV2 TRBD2 TGTGCCAGCAGTGAATGGGGACTAGGGATTGAGCAGTTCTTC CASSEWGLGIEQFF
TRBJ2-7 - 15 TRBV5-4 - TGTGCCAGCAGTCCCAGGGGGGCTGTCTCCTACGAGCAGTACTTC CASSPRGAVSYEQYF
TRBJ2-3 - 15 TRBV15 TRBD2 TGTGCCACCAGCATCCCGACTAGCGGCACAGATACGCAGTATTTT CATSIPTSGTDTQYF
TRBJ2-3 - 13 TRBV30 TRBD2 TGTGCCTGGAGTGCGCTAGCGGGAGGGTCGCAGTATTTT CAWSALAGGSQYF
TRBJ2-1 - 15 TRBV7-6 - TGTGCCAGCAGCAGGACAAGGGAACGATACAATGAGCAGTTCTTC CASSRTRERYNEQFF
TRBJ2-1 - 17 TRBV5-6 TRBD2 TGTGCCAGCAGCTTCGATATAGCGGGAGGGCTCTACAATGAGCAGTTCTTC CASSFDIAGGLYNEQFF
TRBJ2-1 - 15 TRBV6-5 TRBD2 TGTGCCAGCAGCCGCGGACTAGCGATTTACAATGAGCAGTTCTTC CASSRGLAIYNEQFF
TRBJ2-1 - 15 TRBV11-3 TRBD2 TGTGCCAGCAGCTTGGGACTAGCGGAGGACAATGAGCAGTTCTTC CASSLGLAEDNEQFF
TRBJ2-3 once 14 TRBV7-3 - TGTGCCAGCAGCCTGGCGGGGAGCACAGATACGCAGTATTTT CASSLAGSTDTQYF
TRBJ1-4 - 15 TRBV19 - TGTGCCAGTAGTATTAGTCTGGCAGTACGAGAAAAACTGTTTTTT CASSISLAVREKLFF
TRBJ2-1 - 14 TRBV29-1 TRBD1 TGCAGCGTCCAACCGGGACAGGGTTACAATGAGCAGTTCTTC CSVQPGQGYNEQFF
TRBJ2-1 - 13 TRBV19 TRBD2 TGTGCCAGTAGTATTGCGGGAGTTAGTGAGCAGTTCTTC CASSIAGVSEQFF
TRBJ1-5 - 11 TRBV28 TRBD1 TGTGCCAGCGGACAGGCTTCAGCCCAGCATTTT CASGQASAQHF
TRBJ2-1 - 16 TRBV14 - TGTGCCAGCAGCCTGCTCTTGGCATCAGCATACAATGAGCAGTTCTTC CASSLLLASAYNEQFF
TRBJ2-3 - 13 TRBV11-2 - TGTGCCAGCAGCTTAGGACTCACAGATACGCAGTATTTT CASSLGLTDTQYF
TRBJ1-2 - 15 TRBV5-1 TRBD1 TGCGCCAGCAGCTTGGCCGATAACAGGGGGGTCGGCTACACCTTC CASSLADNRGVGYTF
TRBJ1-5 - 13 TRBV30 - TGTGCCTGGAGTGGGTCGACCCAGCAGCCCCAGCATTTT CAWSGSTQQPQHF
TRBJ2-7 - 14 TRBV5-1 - TGCGCCAGCAGCTCGTCCCCACCTCACTACGAGCAGTACTTC CASSSSPPHYEQYF
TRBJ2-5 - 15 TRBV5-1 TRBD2 TGCGCCAGCAGGAAAGCGGGAGGAGTGAAAGAGACCCAGTACTTC CASRKAGGVKETQYF
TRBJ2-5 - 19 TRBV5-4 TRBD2 TGTGCCAGCAGCTTGGTTGGGGGGACTAGCGAGGCTTCGTGGGAGACCCAGTACTTC CASSLVGGTSEASWETQYF
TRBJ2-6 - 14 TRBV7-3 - TGTGCCAGCAGCTTGACCTCTGGGGCCAACGTCCTGACTTTC CASSLTSGANVLTF
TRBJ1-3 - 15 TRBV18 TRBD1 TGTGCCAGCTCACTGGAGAGGGGGCAAGGAAACACCATATATTTT CASSLERGQGNTIYF